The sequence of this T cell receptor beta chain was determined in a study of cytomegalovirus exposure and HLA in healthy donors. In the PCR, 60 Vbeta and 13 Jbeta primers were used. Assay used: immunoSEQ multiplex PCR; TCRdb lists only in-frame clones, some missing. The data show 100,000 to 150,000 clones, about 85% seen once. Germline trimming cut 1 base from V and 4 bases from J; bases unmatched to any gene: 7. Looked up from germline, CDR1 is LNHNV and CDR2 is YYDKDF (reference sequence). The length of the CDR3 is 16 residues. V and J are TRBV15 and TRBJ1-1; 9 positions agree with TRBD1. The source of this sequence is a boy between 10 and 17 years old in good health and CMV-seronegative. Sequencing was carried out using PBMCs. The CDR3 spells CATSRVVGTGPTEAFF. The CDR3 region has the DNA TGTGCCACCAGCAGAGTCGTAGGGACAGGGCCCACTGAAGCTTTCTTT.